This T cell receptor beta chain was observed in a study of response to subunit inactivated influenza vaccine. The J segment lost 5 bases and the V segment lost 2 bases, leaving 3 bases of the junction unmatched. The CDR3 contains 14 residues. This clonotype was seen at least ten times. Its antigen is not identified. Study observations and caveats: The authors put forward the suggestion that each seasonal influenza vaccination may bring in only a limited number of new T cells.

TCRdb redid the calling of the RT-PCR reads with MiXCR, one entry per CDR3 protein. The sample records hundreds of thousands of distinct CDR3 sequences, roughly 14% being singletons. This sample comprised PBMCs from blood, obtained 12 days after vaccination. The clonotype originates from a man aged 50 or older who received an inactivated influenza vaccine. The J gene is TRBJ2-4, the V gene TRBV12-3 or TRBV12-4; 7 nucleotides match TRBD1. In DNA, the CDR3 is TGTGCCAGCAGTTTATCTGGGACAGAAAACATTCAGTACTTC. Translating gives CASSLSGTENIQYF.